The 10 T cell receptor beta chains below come from one sample, sequenced in a study of CXCR3-negative and CXCR3-positive naive CD8 T cells. With UMI labels, 5' RACE was used to prepare the TRB cDNA libraries. Reanalyzing the 5' RACE reads, TCRdb keeps one entry per CDR3 protein, without DNA. The sample table includes over 100,000 distinct CDR3 sequences. Sequenced: naive CXCR3- CD8+ T cells from blood. Subset noted: CD45RO-CCR7+CD27+CD95- naive CD8+ T cells lacking CXCR3 (TNR3-). The origin of the receptors is a human donor in good health. Some clones in this sample may be carry-over from other donors' samples.

This chain links TRBV11-2 with TRBJ1-2. Germline assignment: CDR1 SGHAT and CDR2 FQNNGV. The CDR3 totals 15 residues. The CDR3 region is CASSLGVQANYGYTF.

The rearrangement uses TRBV29-1 and TRBJ2-6. The CDR3 is made up of 15 amino acids. The germline V gene encodes CDR1 SQVTM and CDR2 ANQGSEA. The CDR3 spells CSVGPDDSGANVLTF.

The chain joins TRBV28 to TRBJ2-5; TCRdb's assignment of TRBD2 cannot be checked, as there is no DNA. Germline V CDR1 and CDR2: MDHEN, SYDVKM. The CDR3 contains 16 residues. This chain's CDR3 is CASSLVLAVNPGTQYF. The full variable domain, completed using reference TRBV28 and TRBJ2-5, is DVKVTQSSRYLVKRTGEKVFLECVQDMDHENMFWYRQDPGLGLRLIYFSYDVKMKEKGDIPEGYSVSREKKERFSLILESASTNQTSMYLCASSLVLAVNPGTQYFGPGTRLLVL.

The chain combines TRBV12-3 or TRBV12-4 with TRBJ2-2; TCRdb indicates TRBD1, and absent DNA this call remains unverified. The CDR3 runs 16 residues. The CDR3 loop is CASSTPLQGAGGELFF.

The chain couples TRBV29-1 to TRBJ2-2; TCRdb outputs TRBD2, but without DNA this stays unchecked. Germline V gives CDR1 SQVTM, CDR2 ANQGSEA. The CDR3 loop spans 15 amino acids. The CDR3 is CSVRGSSRKGGELFF.

V and J are TRBV7-9 and TRBJ2-7; absent DNA, TCRdb's TRBD1 call cannot be checked. The CDR3 loop spans 15 amino acids. The germline V gene encodes CDR1 SEHNR and CDR2 FQNEAQ (reference sequence). The CDR3 is CASSLPGTDLAEQYF.

This rearrangement joins TRBV7-8 to TRBJ1-4. CDR3 length equals 14 residues. Germline V gene lookup returns CDR1 SGHVS and CDR2 FQNEAQ. CDR3 sequence reads: CASSLGRNLEKLFF. The full variable domain, its missing parts supplied by reference TRBV7-8 and TRBJ1-4, is GAGVSQSPRYKVAKRGQDVALRCDPISGHVSLFWYQQALGQGPEFLTYFQNEAQLDKSGLPSDRFFAERPEGSVSTLKIQRTQQEDSAVYLCASSLGRNLEKLFFGSGTQLSVL.

The chain uses TRBV7-2 and TRBJ2-1; the TCRdb D gene call, TRBD2, has no DNA to confirm it. CDR3 length: 19 amino acids. Germline-derived CDR1 and CDR2 are SGHTA and FQGNSA. The CDR3 here is CASSLVWVWGTSVYNEQFF.

The chain links TRBV7-9 to TRBJ2-3; the TCRdb call, TRBD1, lacks DNA for checking. CDR1 is SEHNR, CDR2 FQNEAQ, per germline (reference sequence). This CDR3 comprises 16 residues. The CDR3 is CASSFPPGVGTDTQYF.

The chain is built from TRBV9 and TRBJ2-7; TCRdb's D call, TRBD1, is unchecked because there is no DNA. CDR1 and CDR2 from the germline V gene are SGDLS and YYNGEE. The CDR3 spans 14 residues. This CDR3 reads CASSGAGGIYEQYF.